The rows below give T cell receptor beta chains drawn from one sample of a study of shared clonotypes between healthy human individuals. The method was immunoSEQ multiplex PCR; TCRdb's version includes in-frame clones alone and lacks a portion of them. The sample has over 2 million clones, 90% to 95% seen once. The sequencing sample was made of naive CD4+ T cells sorted from blood. The receptors were sampled from a man in his late teens or twenties in good health. The CDR3 runs from the conserved cysteine through the conserved F or W. Each record gives: clone size, D gene, J gene, V gene, CDR3 DNA, CDR3 protein. D genes are given only for firm matches. The listing skips clone size in some rows; elsewhere it reads once, few, many or a size class.

- | TRBD2 | TRBJ2-3 | TRBV9 | TGTGCCAGCAGCGTAGTGTCTAGCGGATCAGATACGCAGTATTTT | CASSVVSSGSDTQYF
- | - | TRBJ2-1 | TRBV7-2 | TGTGCCAGCAAGGGGGGGATAGCTTTCAATGAGCAGTTCTTC | CASKGGIAFNEQFF
once | TRBD1 | TRBJ1-1 | TRBV6-1 | TGTGCTCACAGGGGGTCAGGGACTGAAGCTTTCTTT | CAHRGSGTEAFF
- | TRBD2 | TRBJ2-7 | TRBV10-3 | TGTGCCATCAGTGCAAACATGGGACGGGCCGGGACTAGCGGGAGGGCCTACGAGCAGTACTTC | CAISANMGRAGTSGRAYEQYF
- | - | TRBJ2-5 | TRBV29-1 | TGCAGCGTTGATTCCGTGGGGGCGGGGACCCAGTACTTC | CSVDSVGAGTQYF
- | - | TRBJ1-1 | TRBV6-1 | TGTGCCAGCAGCTACACAGAAAACACTGAAGCTTTCTTT | CASSYTENTEAFF
once | - | TRBJ1-1 | TRBV2 | TGTGCCAGCAGTACCGCCCGTGACACTGAAGCTTTCTTT | CASSTARDTEAFF
- | - | TRBJ1-2 | TRBV6-1 | TGTGCCAGCAGCCCCGAACGCCAGGGGAACTATGGCTACACCTTC | CASSPERQGNYGYTF
- | TRBD2 | TRBJ2-1 | TRBV11-3 | TGTGCCAGCAGCTTCCTAGCGGGACATGAGCAGTTCTTC | CASSFLAGHEQFF
once | TRBD2 | TRBJ2-7 | TRBV6-5 | TGTGCCAGCAGTTTAACTAGCGGGGTCTCCTACGAGCAGTACTTC | CASSLTSGVSYEQYF
- | - | TRBJ1-4 | TRBV2 | TGTGCCAGCGGCCTAGGGCAGCTGAATGAAAAACTGTTTTTT | CASGLGQLNEKLFF
- | TRBD1 | TRBJ1-5 | TRBV27 | TGTGCCAGCAGTTTAGGGACAGGGGTCGGTCCCCAGCATTTT | CASSLGTGVGPQHF
- | TRBD2 | TRBJ2-7 | TRBV2 | TGTGCCAGCAGCGGGAGCCCAACTAGCGGTATCTACGAGCAGTACTTC | CASSGSPTSGIYEQYF
- | TRBD2 | TRBJ2-3 | TRBV7-9 | TGTGCCAGCAGCTTCAGGGACTACACAGATACGCAGTATTTT | CASSFRDYTDTQYF
- | TRBD2 | TRBJ2-1 | TRBV30 | TGTGCCTGGAGTGTTGGGACTAGCAGCAATGAGCAGTTCTTC | CAWSVGTSSNEQFF
- | TRBD2 | TRBJ2-3 | TRBV6-1 | TGTGCCAGCAGCGAATTTCGGGGGGGCACAGATACGCAGTATTTT | CASSEFRGGTDTQYF
- | - | TRBJ2-7 | TRBV6-6 | TGTGCCAGCAACCCGTCCGGCGGTACCTACGAGCAGTACTTC | CASNPSGGTYEQYF
- | TRBD2 | TRBJ2-3 | TRBV11-1 | TGTGCCAGCAGTTGGGGACTAGCGGGGGCAGATACGCAGTATTTT | CASSWGLAGADTQYF
- | TRBD1 | TRBJ1-4 | TRBV19 | TGTGCCAGTAGTCGACAGGGGAAGGCAACTAGTAATGAAAAACTGTTTTTT | CASSRQGKATSNEKLFF
once | - | TRBJ2-7 | TRBV7-9 | TGTGCCAGCAGCTTAATTGGGGGTATCGGCGAGCAGTACTTC | CASSLIGGIGEQYF
few | TRBD2 | TRBJ2-7 | TRBV6-5 | TGTGCCAGCAGGCAGGATAGCGGGGGGGCGTATGAGCAGTACTTC | CASRQDSGGAYEQYF
- | - | TRBJ1-2 | TRBV6-1 | TGTGCCAGCAGTGATCAAGGGTTGCTTGGTAGTGGCTACACCTTC | CASSDQGLLGSGYTF
- | - | TRBJ2-7 | TRBV11-3 | TGTGCCAGCAGCTCCCAACCACCAGGCGAGCAGTACTTC | CASSSQPPGEQYF
- | - | TRBJ2-2 | TRBV6-1 | TGTGCCAGCAGTGAAGAGAGGCCAGCGCCCGGGGAGCTGTTTTTT | CASSEERPAPGELFF
- | - | TRBJ2-7 | TRBV10-3 | TGTGCCATCAGTGAGACCGACTACGAGCAGTACTTC | CAISETDYEQYF
- | TRBD1 | TRBJ1-1 | TRBV4-3 | TGCGCCAGCAGCCCACCGGGACAGGCTAACACTGAAGCTTTCTTT | CASSPPGQANTEAFF
- | TRBD1 | TRBJ2-5 | TRBV30 | TGTGCTTCTAGGACAGGGAGGGAGACCCAGTACTTC | CASRTGRETQYF
- | TRBD1 | TRBJ1-5 | TRBV28 | TGTGCCAGCACCTCCCCCAGGACAGGGAGATATAGCAATCAGCCCCAGCATTTT | CASTSPRTGRYSNQPQHF
- | TRBD1 | TRBJ1-2 | TRBV28 | TGTGCCAGCAGATCCGCCGGGACAGGGAATGGCTACACCTTC | CASRSAGTGNGYTF
- | - | TRBJ2-6 | TRBV5-6 | TGTGCCAGCAGCGAGGGACGGAGCTCTGGGGCCAACGTCCTGACTTTC | CASSEGRSSGANVLTF
- | - | TRBJ1-3 | TRBV2 | TGTGCCACTAATGAAGGGACACACTCTGGAAACACCATATATTTT | CATNEGTHSGNTIYF
- | - | TRBJ1-2 | TRBV18 | TGTGCCAGCTCACCACTGGACAGCTATGGCTACACCTTC | CASSPLDSYGYTF
- | TRBD2 | TRBJ2-1 | TRBV7-3 | TGTGCCAGCAGCCCCGACGACCTAGCGGGGGCCCGGAAGGCTAACAATGAGCAGTTCTTC | CASSPDDLAGARKANNEQFF
- | TRBD1 | TRBJ2-4 | TRBV10-1 | TGCGCCAGCAGTGATGGACTGCAGGGGGCAAACATTCAGTACTTC | CASSDGLQGANIQYF
- | - | TRBJ2-4 | TRBV6-1 | TGTGCCAGCAGTGAAGGGGGCGGAGGTGGTGGAGCCAAAAACATTCAGTACTTC | CASSEGGGGGGAKNIQYF
- | - | TRBJ1-4 | TRBV7-9 | TGTGCCAGCAGCTCAAGGACATCGGTATTCTCCAATGAAAAACTGTTTTTT | CASSSRTSVFSNEKLFF
- | - | TRBJ2-7 | TRBV4-1 | TGCGCCAGCAGCCACCCCCCGGGGGCACTAAGCTACGAGCAGTACTTC | CASSHPPGALSYEQYF
- | - | TRBJ1-2 | TRBV29-1 | TGCAGCGTTGAGGACAAGTGGGGCTATGGCTACACCTTC | CSVEDKWGYGYTF
- | - | TRBJ1-1 | TRBV30 | TGTGCCTGGAGTGAAGTCTACACTGAAGCTTTCTTT | CAWSEVYTEAFF
- | - | TRBJ1-4 | TRBV28 | TGTGCCAGCAGTGCAAATCGCCCCGGGGGCAATGAAAAACTGTTTTTT | CASSANRPGGNEKLFF
- | - | TRBJ1-2 | TRBV2 | TGTGCCAGCAGTGAAGCGCGGCAGGGCGGCTACACCTTC | CASSEARQGGYTF
- | - | TRBJ1-3 | TRBV5-6 | TGTGCCAGCAGCGGCAGTAAAATAGGAAACACCATATATTTT | CASSGSKIGNTIYF
- | - | TRBJ2-7 | TRBV2 | TGTGCCGGGGTTCTGAGGGGCGAGCAGTACTTC | CAGVLRGEQYF
- | TRBD1 | TRBJ2-2 | TRBV7-2 | TGTGCCAGCAGCTTAGTTGGGACAGACAATACCGGGGAGCTGTTTTTT | CASSLVGTDNTGELFF
once | - | TRBJ1-4 | TRBV10-2 | TGCGCCAGCGGGGGGGGCTGGGCAGGGCCCCCCGCAACTAATGAAAAACTGTTTTTT | CASGGGWAGPPATNEKLFF
- | - | TRBJ2-1 | TRBV6-5 | TGTGCCAGCAGTTATTCGGACGGCGCAAATGGGCAGTTCTTC | CASSYSDGANGQFF
- | - | TRBJ2-5 | TRBV5-1 | TGCGCCAGCAGCGGGACTTTGGAAGAGACCCAGTACTTC | CASSGTLEETQYF
- | TRBD1 | TRBJ1-2 | TRBV10-3 | TGTGCCATCAGTGGTCAACAGGGGAACTATGGCTACACCTTC | CAISGQQGNYGYTF
- | - | TRBJ1-4 | TRBV29-1 | TGCAGCGTTCGGGGTAATGAAAAACTGTTTTTT | CSVRGNEKLFF
- | TRBD2 | TRBJ2-3 | TRBV2 | TGTGCCAGCAGTGATTCTAGCGGGAAGACAGATACGCAGTATTTT | CASSDSSGKTDTQYF
- | TRBD1 | TRBJ1-1 | TRBV9 | TGTGCCAGCAGCGGACAGGGGCGGACTGAAGCTTTCTTT | CASSGQGRTEAFF
- | - | TRBJ2-2 | TRBV11-2 | TGTGCCAGCAGCCTAGGGGCGGGACTTACCGGGGCCGGGGAGCTGTTTTTT | CASSLGAGLTGAGELFF
- | - | TRBJ1-6 | TRBV19 | TGTGCCAGTAGTATGCAGGGCTATAATTCACCCCTCCACTTT | CASSMQGYNSPLHF
- | - | TRBJ2-2 | TRBV1 | TGCACCAGCAGCCGGGGCTTAGTAGCGGGAGTATTAGGCGGGGAGCTGTTTTTT | CTSSRGLVAGVLGGELFF
- | TRBD1 | TRBJ1-6 | TRBV30 | TGTGCCTGGAGTGTAAGGGACAGGGGATATTCCTTGTATAATTCACCCCTCCACTTT | CAWSVRDRGYSLYNSPLHF
- | TRBD2 | TRBJ2-4 | TRBV7-9 | TGTGCCAGCAGCACGGGACTAGCCATTCAGTACTTC | CASSTGLAIQYF
- | TRBD1 | TRBJ2-3 | TRBV7-9 | TGTGCCAGCAGCTCTGGACAGGGACGGAGCACAGATACGCAGTATTTT | CASSSGQGRSTDTQYF
- | TRBD1 | TRBJ1-1 | TRBV28 | TGTGCCAGCAGTTTGGGACAGGGGGCGAGGAAGGCTTTCTTT | CASSLGQGARKAFF
- | - | TRBJ2-7 | TRBV6-1 | TGTGCCAGCAGTGAACCGGGAGTCGGTTACGAGCAGTACTTC | CASSEPGVGYEQYF
- | - | TRBJ2-5 | TRBV5-1 | TGCGCCAGCAGCTGGCAGGGATCGCAAGAGACCCAGTACTTC | CASSWQGSQETQYF